This record looks at one T cell receptor (beta chain) sequence and its context. Germline V gene lookup returns CDR1 MDHEN and CDR2 SYDVKM. CDR3 length: 17 residues. This specimen belongs to a study of monozygotic twins with inflammatory bowel disease. TCRdb derives one entry per CDR3 protein from the 5' RACE reads, leaving out DNA. The sample totals about 380,000 distinct CDR3 sequences; its top ten clones hold 2.6%. The sample comprised blood. The chain couples TRBV28 to TRBJ2-5. The TCR originated in a human donor with ulcerative colitis or Crohn's disease, or a healthy co-twin of an affected twin (not recorded which). The CDR3 protein is CASSSIWGSGEQETQYF.